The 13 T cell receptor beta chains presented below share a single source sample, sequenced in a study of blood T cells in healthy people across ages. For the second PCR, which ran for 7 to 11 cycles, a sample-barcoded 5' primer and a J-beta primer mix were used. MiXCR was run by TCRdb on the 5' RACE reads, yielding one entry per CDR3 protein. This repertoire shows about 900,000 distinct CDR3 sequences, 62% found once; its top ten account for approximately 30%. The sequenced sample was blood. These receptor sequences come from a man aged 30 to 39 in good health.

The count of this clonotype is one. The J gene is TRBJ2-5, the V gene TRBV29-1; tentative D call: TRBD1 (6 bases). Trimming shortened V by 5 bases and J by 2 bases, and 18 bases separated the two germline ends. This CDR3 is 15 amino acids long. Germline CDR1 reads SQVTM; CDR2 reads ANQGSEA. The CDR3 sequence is CSVLVLQGRQETQYF. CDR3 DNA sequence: TGCAGCGTTTTGGTGCTCCAGGGGCGACAAGAGACCCAGTACTTC.

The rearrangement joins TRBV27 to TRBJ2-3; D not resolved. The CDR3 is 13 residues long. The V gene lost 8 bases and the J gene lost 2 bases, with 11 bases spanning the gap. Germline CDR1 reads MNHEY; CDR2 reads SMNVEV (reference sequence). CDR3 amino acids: CASAPDLTDTQYF. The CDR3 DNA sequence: TGTGCCAGCGCCCCCGACCTCACAGATACGCAGTATTTT.

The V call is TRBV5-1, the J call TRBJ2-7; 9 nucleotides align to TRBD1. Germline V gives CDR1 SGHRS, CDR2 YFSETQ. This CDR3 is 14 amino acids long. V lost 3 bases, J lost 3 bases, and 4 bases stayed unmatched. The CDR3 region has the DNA TGCGCCAGCAGCTGGACAGGGGAGTTCTACGAGCAGTACTTC. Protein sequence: CASSWTGEFYEQYF.

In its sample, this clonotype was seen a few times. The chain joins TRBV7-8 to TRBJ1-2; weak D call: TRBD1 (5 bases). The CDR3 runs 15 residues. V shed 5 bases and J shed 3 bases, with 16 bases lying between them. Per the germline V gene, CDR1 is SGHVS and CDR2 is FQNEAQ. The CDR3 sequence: CASSEKGPRDYGYTF. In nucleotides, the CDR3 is TGTGCCAGCAGCGAGAAGGGGCCCAGGGACTATGGCTACACCTTC.

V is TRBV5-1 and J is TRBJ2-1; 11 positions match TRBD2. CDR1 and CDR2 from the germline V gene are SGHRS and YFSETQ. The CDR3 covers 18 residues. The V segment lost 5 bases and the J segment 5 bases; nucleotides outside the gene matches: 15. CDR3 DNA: TGCGCCAGCAGTGCACCGAAAGTAGCGGGGGGGCCACACAATGAGCAGTTCTTC. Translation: CASSAPKVAGGPHNEQFF.

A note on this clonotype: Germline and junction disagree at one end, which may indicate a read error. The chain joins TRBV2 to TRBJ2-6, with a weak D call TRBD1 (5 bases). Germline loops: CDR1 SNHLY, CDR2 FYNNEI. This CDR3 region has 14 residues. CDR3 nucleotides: TGTGCCAGTGCGGTCGAGACTGGGGCCAATGTCCTGACTTTC. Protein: CASAVETGANVLTF.

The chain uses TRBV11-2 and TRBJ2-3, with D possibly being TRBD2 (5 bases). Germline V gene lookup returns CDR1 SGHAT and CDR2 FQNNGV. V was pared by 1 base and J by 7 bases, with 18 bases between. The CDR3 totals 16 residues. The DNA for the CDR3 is TGTGCCAGCAGCTTAGTTGGCGGGCGCGCCATAAATACGCAGTATTTT. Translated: CASSLVGGRAINTQYF.

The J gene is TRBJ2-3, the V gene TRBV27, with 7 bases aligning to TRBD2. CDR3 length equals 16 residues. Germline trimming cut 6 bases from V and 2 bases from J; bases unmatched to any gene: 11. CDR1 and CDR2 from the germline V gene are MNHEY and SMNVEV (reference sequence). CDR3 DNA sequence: TGTGCCAGCAGACCCCCCAGGGACTACCTCACAGATACGCAGTATTTT. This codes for CASRPPRDYLTDTQYF.

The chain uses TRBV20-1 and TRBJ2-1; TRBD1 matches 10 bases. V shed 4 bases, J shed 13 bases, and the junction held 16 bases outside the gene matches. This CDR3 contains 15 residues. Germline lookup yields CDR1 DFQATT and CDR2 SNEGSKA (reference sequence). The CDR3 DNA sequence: TGCAGTGCTAATCGACAGGGGGCATCGCCTCTACCCCAGTTCTTC. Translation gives CSANRQGASPLPQFF.

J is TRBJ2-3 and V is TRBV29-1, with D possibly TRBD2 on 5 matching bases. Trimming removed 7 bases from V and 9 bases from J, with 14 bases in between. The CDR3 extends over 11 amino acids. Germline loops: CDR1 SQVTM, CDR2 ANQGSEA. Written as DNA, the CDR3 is TGCAGCGGCACGGCGGGCAGCACGCAGTATTTT. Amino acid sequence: CSGTAGSTQYF.

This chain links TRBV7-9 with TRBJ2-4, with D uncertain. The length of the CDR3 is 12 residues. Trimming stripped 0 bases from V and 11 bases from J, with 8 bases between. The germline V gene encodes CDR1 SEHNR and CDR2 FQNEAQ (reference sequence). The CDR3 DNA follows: TGTGCCAGCAGCTTAGCGCATACGCTTCAGTACTTC. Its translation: CASSLAHTLQYF.

The CDR3 here is CASSQTTGTSGANVLTF. The CDR3 DNA reads as TGCGCCAGCAGCCAAACGACCGGGACTTCTGGGGCCAACGTCCTGACTTTC. This chain joins TRBV5-1 and TRBJ2-6, with a tentative D call TRBD2 (6 bases). The germline gives CDR1 SGHRS, CDR2 YFSETQ. The ends were cut back, 4 bases at V and 1 base at J, with 15 bases in the middle. CDR3 length: 17 amino acids.

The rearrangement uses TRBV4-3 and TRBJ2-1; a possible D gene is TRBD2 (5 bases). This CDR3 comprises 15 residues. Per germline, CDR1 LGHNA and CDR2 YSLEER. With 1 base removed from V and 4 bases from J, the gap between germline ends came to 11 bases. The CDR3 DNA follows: TGCGCCAGCAGCCAAGGGACTTATGCGTACAATGAGCAGTTCTTC. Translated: CASSQGTYAYNEQFF.